This T cell receptor (beta chain) was profiled in a study of cytomegalovirus exposure and HLA in healthy donors. This clone was detected a few times. What it binds is not known. Use of 60 Vbeta and 13 Jbeta primers characterized the PCR. Generated by immunoSEQ multiplex PCR, the TCRdb table keeps only in-frame clones and is missing some. The table includes over 70,000 clones, approximately 67% detected once. V lost 4 bases, J lost 5 bases, and 4 bases stayed unmatched. Germline V gene lookup returns CDR1 SGHTS and CDR2 YDEGEE. The CDR3 consists of 14 residues. Points from the study as a whole: A missense DCLRE1C variant was associated with V- and J-gene trimming of TCR beta chains in a later analysis, and an independent cohort replicated the association. Among TCR beta chains of equal frequency, HLA-associated ones were more clonally expanded in a later analysis.

Although they were nominally healthy when sampled, donors likely had unrecorded immune exposures. The chain recombines TRBV5-8 with TRBJ1-4, with 8 bases identical to TRBD1. This clonotype was obtained from a man aged 35-49 years in good health and CMV-seropositive. Specimen: PBMCs. CDR3 DNA: TGTGCCAGCAGCACCGGGACAGGCAATGAAAAACTGTTTTTT. It yields the protein CASSTGTGNEKLFF.